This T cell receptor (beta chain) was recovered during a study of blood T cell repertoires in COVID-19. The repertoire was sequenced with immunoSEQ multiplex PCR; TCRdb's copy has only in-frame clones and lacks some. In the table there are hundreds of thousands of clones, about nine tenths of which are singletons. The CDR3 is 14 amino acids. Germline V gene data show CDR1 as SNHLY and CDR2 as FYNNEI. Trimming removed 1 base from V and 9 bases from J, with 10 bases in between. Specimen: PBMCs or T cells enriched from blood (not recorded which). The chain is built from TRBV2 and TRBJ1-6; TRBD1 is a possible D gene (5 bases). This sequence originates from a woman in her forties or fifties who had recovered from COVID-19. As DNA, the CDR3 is TGTGCCAGCAGTGAAGGCCAGGGTAGTTCACCCCTCCACTTT. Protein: CASSEGQGSSPLHF.